This T cell receptor beta chain was obtained from a study of regulatory T cells in long-lasting Graves disease. Turning to the study itself: Less than 3 months of antithyroid drugs had been taken by newly diagnosed Graves' patients.

As to time point: newly diagnosed GD, antithyroid drugs for less than 3 months. The TCR library was prepared using RNA isolated from PBMCs. This clonotype was picked up many times. CDR1 is DFQATT, CDR2 SNEGSKA, per germline (reference sequence). The CDR3 runs to 16 residues. Investigators prepared the TCR beta libraries by applying iRepertoire HTBI primers and Arm-PCR of CDR3 regions. TCRdb re-analysed the multiplex PCR reads in MiXCR, keeping a single row per CDR3 protein. The sample includes fewer than 500,000 distinct CDR3 sequences, under 20% seen only once; the top ten take 10% to 15%. These same data were also listed under a study on T cells in Graves' hyperthyroidism and ophthalmopathy. As reported in that work: In the first-round RT-PCR of the TCR CDR3, the HTBI primer set was used. Ophthalmopathy and stable hyperthyroidism were told apart by a 13 V-J model.

The clonotype was recovered from a man aged 40-49 years with Graves disease. The rearrangement links TRBV20-1 to TRBJ2-7, with 10 positions matching TRBD2. Material: peripheral blood mononuclear cells (PBMCs), obtained at new diagnosis, from a patient treated with antithyroid drugs. CDR3 sequence: CTGSGRAGVGSYEQYF. The CDR3 nucleotides read TGCACGGGGAGCGGGAGGGCCGGGGTTGGGTCCTACGAGCAGTACTTC.